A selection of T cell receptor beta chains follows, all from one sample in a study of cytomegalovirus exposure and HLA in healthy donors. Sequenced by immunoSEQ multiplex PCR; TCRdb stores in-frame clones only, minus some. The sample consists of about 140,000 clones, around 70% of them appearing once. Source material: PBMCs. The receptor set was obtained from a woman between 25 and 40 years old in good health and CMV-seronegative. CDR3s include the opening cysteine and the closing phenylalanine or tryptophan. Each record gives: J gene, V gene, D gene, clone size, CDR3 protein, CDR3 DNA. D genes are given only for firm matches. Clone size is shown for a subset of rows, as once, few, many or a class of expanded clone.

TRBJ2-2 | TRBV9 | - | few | CASTGRTNTGELFF | TGTGCCAGCACCGGCAGGACGAACACCGGGGAGCTGTTTTTT
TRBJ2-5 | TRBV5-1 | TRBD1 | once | CASSPGTGYQETQYF | TGCGCCAGCAGCCCTGGGACAGGATATCAAGAGACCCAGTACTTC
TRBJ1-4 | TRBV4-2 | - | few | CASSPAGDLNEKLFF | TGTGCCAGCAGCCCGGCGGGGGATCTTAATGAAAAACTGTTTTTT
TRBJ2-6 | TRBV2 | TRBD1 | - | CASSEPPPIPGQGSGANVLTF | TGTGCCAGCAGTGAGCCCCCGCCGATCCCGGGACAGGGGTCTGGGGCCAACGTCCTGACTTTC
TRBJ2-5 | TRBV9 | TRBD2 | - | CASSVGGEETQYF | TGTGCCAGCAGCGTCGGGGGGGAAGAGACCCAGTACTTC
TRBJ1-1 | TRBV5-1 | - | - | CASSLGEGRIGDRMNTEAFF | TGCGCCAGCAGCTTGGGGGAAGGGAGGATCGGCGACCGTATGAACACTGAAGCTTTCTTT
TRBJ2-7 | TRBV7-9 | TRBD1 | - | CASSPGTGGGYEQYF | TGTGCCAGCAGCCCCGGGACAGGGGGCGGTTACGAGCAGTACTTC
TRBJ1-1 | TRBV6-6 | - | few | CASSYSPGSNTEAFF | TGTGCCAGCAGTTACTCACCAGGGTCGAACACTGAAGCTTTCTTT
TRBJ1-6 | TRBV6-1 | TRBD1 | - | CASSDLQGALGSPLHF | TGTGCCAGCAGTGATCTACAGGGGGCTTTAGGTTCACCCCTCCACTTT
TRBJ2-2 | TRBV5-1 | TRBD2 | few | CASRRTSGGTNTGELFF | TGCGCCAGCAGAAGGACTAGCGGGGGGACGAACACCGGGGAGCTGTTTTTT
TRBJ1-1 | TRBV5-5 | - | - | CASQGLVRLAGTPMNTEAFF | TGTGCCAGCCAAGGCTTGGTGAGGCTGGCCGGGACACCTATGAACACTGAAGCTTTCTTT
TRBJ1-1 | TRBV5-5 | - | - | CASSLSTPGNTEAFF | TGTGCCAGCAGCTTGAGCACCCCCGGGAACACTGAAGCTTTCTTT
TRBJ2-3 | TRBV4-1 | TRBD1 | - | CASSKLGQGTDTQYF | TGCGCCAGCAGCAAACTCGGACAGGGCACAGATACGCAGTATTTT
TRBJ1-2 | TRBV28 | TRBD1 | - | CASSSGQGGLLGYTF | TGTGCCAGCAGTTCGGGACAGGGGGGCCTACTTGGCTACACCTTC
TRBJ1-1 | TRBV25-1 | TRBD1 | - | CASSVTGGETEAFF | TGTGCCAGCAGCGTCACAGGGGGCGAGACTGAAGCTTTCTTT
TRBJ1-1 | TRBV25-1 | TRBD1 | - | CASSVDATGDTEAFF | TGTGCCAGCAGTGTGGACGCCACAGGGGACACTGAAGCTTTCTTT
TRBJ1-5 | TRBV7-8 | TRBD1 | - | CASSFRGEQPQHF | TGTGCCAGCAGCTTCAGGGGGGAACAGCCCCAGCATTTT
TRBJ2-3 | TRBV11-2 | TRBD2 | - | CASSLYGSSGRVFADTQYF | TGTGCCAGCAGCTTATATGGGAGTAGCGGGAGGGTTTTTGCAGATACGCAGTATTTT
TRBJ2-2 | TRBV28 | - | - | CAAGQTNTGELFF | TGTGCAGCAGGACAGACGAACACCGGGGAGCTGTTTTTT
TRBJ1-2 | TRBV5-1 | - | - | CASSSGHNYGYTF | TGCGCCAGCAGTTCCGGACATAACTATGGCTACACCTTC
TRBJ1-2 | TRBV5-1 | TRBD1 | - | CASTWTGGEVDYGYTF | TGCGCCAGCACCTGGACAGGGGGCGAGGTTGACTATGGCTACACCTTC
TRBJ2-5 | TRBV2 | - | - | CASRPGVTSAETQYF | TGTGCCAGCAGGCCAGGGGTTACTAGCGCGGAGACCCAGTACTTC
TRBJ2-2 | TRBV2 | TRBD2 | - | CASRSGTSGRLNTGELFF | TGTGCCAGCCGGTCAGGGACTAGCGGGCGGTTAAACACCGGGGAGCTGTTTTTT
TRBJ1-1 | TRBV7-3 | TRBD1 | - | CASSLTGQGAKAFF | TGTGCCAGCAGCTTAACAGGACAGGGGGCGAAAGCTTTCTTT
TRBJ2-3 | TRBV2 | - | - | CASRKSGADTQYF | TGTGCCAGCAGAAAGTCGGGGGCAGATACGCAGTATTTT
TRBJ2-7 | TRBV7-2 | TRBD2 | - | CASSSVGTSGNYEQYF | TGTGCCAGCAGCTCGGTAGGGACTAGCGGAAACTACGAGCAGTACTTC